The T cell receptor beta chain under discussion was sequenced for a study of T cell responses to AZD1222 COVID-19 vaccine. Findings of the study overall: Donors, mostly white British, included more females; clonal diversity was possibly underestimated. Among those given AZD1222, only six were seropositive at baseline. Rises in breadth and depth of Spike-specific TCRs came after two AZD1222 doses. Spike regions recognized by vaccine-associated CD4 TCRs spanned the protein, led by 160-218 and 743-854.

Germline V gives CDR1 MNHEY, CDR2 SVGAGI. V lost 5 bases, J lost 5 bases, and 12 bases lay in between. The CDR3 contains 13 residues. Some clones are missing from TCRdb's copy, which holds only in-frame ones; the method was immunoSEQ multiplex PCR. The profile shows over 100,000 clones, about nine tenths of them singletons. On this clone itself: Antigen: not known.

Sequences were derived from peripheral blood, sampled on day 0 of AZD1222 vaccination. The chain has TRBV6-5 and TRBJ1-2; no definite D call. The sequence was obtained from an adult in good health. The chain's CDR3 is CASSPGVSYGYTF. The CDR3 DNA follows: TGTGCCAGCAGTCCCGGGGTGTCGTATGGCTACACCTTC.